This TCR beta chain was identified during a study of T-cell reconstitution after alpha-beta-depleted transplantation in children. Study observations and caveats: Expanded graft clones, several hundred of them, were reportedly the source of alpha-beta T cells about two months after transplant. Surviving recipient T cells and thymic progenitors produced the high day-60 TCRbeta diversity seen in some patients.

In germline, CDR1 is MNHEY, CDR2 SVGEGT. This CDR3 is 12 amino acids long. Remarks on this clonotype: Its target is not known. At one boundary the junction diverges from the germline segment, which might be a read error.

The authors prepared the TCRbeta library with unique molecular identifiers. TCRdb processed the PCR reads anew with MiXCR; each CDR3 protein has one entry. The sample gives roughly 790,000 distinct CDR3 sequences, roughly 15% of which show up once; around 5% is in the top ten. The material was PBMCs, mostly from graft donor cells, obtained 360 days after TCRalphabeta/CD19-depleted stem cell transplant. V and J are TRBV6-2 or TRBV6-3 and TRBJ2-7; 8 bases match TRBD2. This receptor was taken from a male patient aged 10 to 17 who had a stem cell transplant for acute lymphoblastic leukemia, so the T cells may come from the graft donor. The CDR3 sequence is CASSYSEAGGFF. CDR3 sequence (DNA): TGTGCCAGCAGTTACTCCGAGGCGGGAGGTTTCTTC.